This is a list of T cell receptor beta chains from one sample in a study of human T cells and chemical hapten exposure. A single record per CDR3 protein comes from TCRdb applying MiXCR to the RACE reads. The table shows around 100,000 distinct CDR3 sequences, with approximately 10% occurring only once. The sample in question was whole blood, obtained in connection with sensitization to the hapten diphenylcyclopropenone (DPC). Receptors were obtained from a woman aged 40-49 years with alopecia areata. Some clones in this sample may be carry-over from other donors' samples. Each CDR3 is given with its conserved first and last residue. A D gene is named only where the DNA matches it firmly. Clone size is given for some rows only: seen once, a few or many times, or a class if the clone is expanded.

TRBD2	TRBJ2-3	-	TRBV28	CASRGGLAGEVLTDTQYF	TGTGCCAGCAGGGGGGGACTAGCGGGAGAGGTCTTGACAGATACGCAGTATTTT
-	TRBJ2-3	-	TRBV3-1	CASSLSTGGVDTQYF	TGTGCCAGCAGCCTAAGCACTGGAGGGGTAGATACGCAGTATTTT
TRBD2	TRBJ2-5	-	TRBV6-2/TRBV6-3	CASRLSGGHQETQYF	TGTGCCAGCAGATTGAGCGGGGGGCACCAAGAGACCCAGTACTTC
-	TRBJ2-5	few	TRBV18	CASSPGRRWTQYF	TGTGCCAGCTCACCAGGGCGAAGGTGGACCCAGTACTTC
-	TRBJ2-5	-	TRBV5-4	CASSAEAETQYF	TGTGCCAGCAGCGCGGAGGCGGAAACCCAGTACTTC
-	TRBJ2-5	-	TRBV10-2	CASSEPPGSFGETQYF	TGCGCCAGCAGTGAGCCCCCCGGCTCCTTCGGGGAGACCCAGTACTTC
-	TRBJ1-4	few	TRBV30	CAWSVRLGEKLFF	TGTGCCTGGAGCGTTCGATTGGGGGAAAAACTGTTTTTT
TRBD1	TRBJ1-6	-	TRBV6-2/TRBV6-3	CASSYPPGQENSPLHF	TGTGCCAGCAGTTACCCCCCGGGACAGGAAAATTCACCCCTCCACTTT
-	TRBJ1-5	many	TRBV12-3/TRBV12-4	CASNLDGSNQPQHF	TGTGCCAGCAATCTTGACGGTAGCAATCAGCCCCAGCATTTT
-	TRBJ2-5	many	TRBV29-1	CSVDDNQETQYF	TGCAGCGTTGATGACAACCAAGAGACCCAGTACTTC
TRBD2	TRBJ2-7	many	TRBV20-1	CSASLLAGAYEQYF	TGCAGTGCTAGTCTCCTAGCGGGGGCCTACGAGCAGTACTTC
-	TRBJ2-3	-	TRBV13	CASSLADPYTQYF	TGTGCCAGCAGCTTAGCGGACCCGTATACGCAGTATTTT
TRBD1	TRBJ2-7	many	TRBV19	CASSIRTGTYEQYF	TGTGCCAGTAGTATACGGACAGGTACCTACGAGCAGTACTTC
-	TRBJ2-5	few	TRBV19	CASSIDIAHQETQYF	TGTGCCAGTAGTATAGATATAGCCCACCAAGAGACCCAGTACTTC
-	TRBJ2-5	few	TRBV5-6	CASSLGRLQETQYF	TGTGCCAGCAGCTTGGGACGGCTCCAAGAGACCCAGTACTTC
-	TRBJ2-3	-	TRBV20-1	CSGQGGATDTQYF	TGCAGTGGCCAGGGTGGGGCCACAGATACGCAGTATTTT
-	TRBJ2-2	-	TRBV11-2	CASSSPPSVTGELFF	TGTGCCAGCAGCTCGCCTCCCAGTGTAACCGGGGAGCTGTTTTTT
TRBD2	TRBJ2-5	few	TRBV20-1	CSAVGLAGGGQKTQYF	TGCAGTGCTGTGGGACTAGCGGGTGGTGGCCAGAAGACCCAGTACTTC
TRBD1	TRBJ2-7	many	TRBV7-9	CASSLSGTGGSGEQYF	TGTGCCAGCAGCTTATCCGGGACAGGGGGCAGCGGCGAGCAGTACTTC
TRBD2	TRBJ2-5	few	TRBV29-1	CSSGAGVVETQYF	TGCAGCTCGGGAGCGGGAGTGGTTGAGACCCAGTACTTC
-	TRBJ2-5	few	TRBV19	CASSMVRDQETQYF	TGTGCCAGTAGTATGGTCCGGGACCAAGAGACCCAGTACTTC
-	TRBJ2-5	-	TRBV5-4	CASASMIQETQYF	TGTGCCAGCGCATCAATGATCCAAGAGACCCAGTACTTC
TRBD1	TRBJ2-1	few	TRBV19	CASMRDRAGEQFF	TGTGCCAGTATGAGGGACAGGGCAGGAGAGCAGTTCTTC
TRBD1	TRBJ1-2	few	TRBV20-1	CSAPGGNYGYTF	TGCAGTGCGCCAGGGGGCAACTATGGCTACACCTTC
-	TRBJ1-3	few	TRBV27	CASSLSSGNTIYF	TGTGCCAGCAGTTTATCGTCTGGAAACACCATATATTTT
-	TRBJ2-1	many	TRBV19	CASTSDRSSYNEQFF	TGTGCCAGTACTAGTGACCGGTCGTCCTACAATGAGCAGTTCTTC
-	TRBJ2-6	many	TRBV30	CAWSVGGTGANVLTF	TGTGCCTGGAGTGTAGGTGGGACAGGGGCCAACGTCCTGACTTTC
-	TRBJ2-1	-	TRBV29-1	CSVEITSSEQFF	TGCAGCGTTGAAATCACTAGCAGTGAGCAGTTCTTC
TRBD2	TRBJ2-1	few	TRBV11-2	CASSSGLGYNEQFF	TGTGCCAGCAGCTCCGGACTAGGTTACAATGAGCAGTTCTTC
TRBD1	TRBJ2-5	-	TRBV29-1	CSVEEGTEQETQYF	TGCAGCGTTGAAGAGGGGACAGAGCAAGAGACCCAGTACTTC
-	TRBJ1-2	-	TRBV5-1	CASSLETGSGYGYTF	TGCGCCAGCAGCTTGGAAACAGGGTCTGGCTATGGCTACACCTTC
TRBD1	TRBJ1-1	few	TRBV4-3	CASSQTTGVWTEAFF	TGCGCCAGCAGCCAAACTACAGGGGTCTGGACTGAAGCTTTCTTT
-	TRBJ1-4	once	TRBV11-1	CASSGAGGEKLFF	TGTGCCAGCAGCGGGGCCGGTGGTGAAAAACTGTTTTTT
-	TRBJ2-2	few	TRBV11-2	CASSRSGAGTGELFF	TGTGCCAGCAGCCGATCCGGGGCCGGCACCGGGGAGCTGTTTTTT
-	TRBJ2-3	few	TRBV3-1	CASSQELPPGDTQYF	TGTGCCAGCAGCCAAGAGTTGCCGCCCGGGGATACGCAGTATTTT
-	TRBJ1-4	many	TRBV25-1	CASNSLNEKLFF	TGTGCCAGCAACAGCCTCAATGAAAAACTGTTTTTT
-	TRBJ2-1	few	TRBV21-1	CASSSNREARNEQFF	TGTGCCAGCAGCAGTAACAGGGAGGCAAGGAATGAGCAGTTCTTC
-	TRBJ1-1	many	TRBV29-1	CSVEEDRVNTEAFF	TGCAGCGTTGAGGAGGACAGAGTGAACACTGAAGCTTTCTTT
TRBD1	TRBJ1-6	-	TRBV20-1	CSAQTRDRGISNSPLHF	TGCAGTGCCCAGACCCGGGACAGGGGGATTTCTAATTCACCCCTCCACTTT
-	TRBJ2-3	-	TRBV6-2/TRBV6-3	CASSWQDTDTQYF	TGTGCCAGCAGTTGGCAAGACACAGATACGCAGTATTTT
TRBD2	TRBJ2-1	many	TRBV4-3	CASSQGLSGTSYNEQFF	TGCGCCAGCAGCCAAGGACTTAGCGGGACCTCCTACAATGAGCAGTTCTTC
TRBD1	TRBJ2-2	many	TRBV7-9	CASSPRTGENTGELFF	TGTGCCAGCAGCCCCCGGACAGGGGAAAACACCGGGGAGCTGTTTTTT
TRBD2	TRBJ2-1	many	TRBV11-2	CASSASRLAGEQFF	TGTGCCAGCAGCGCATCACGACTAGCGGGAGAGCAGTTCTTC